Shown below are 28 T cell receptor beta chains from a single sample sequenced in a study of blood T cell repertoires in COVID-19 (dated by TCRdb to about 2020). Libraries came from the immunoSEQ multiplex PCR assay. The immuneACCESS repertoire file appears here via TCRdb, limited to in-frame rearrangements. These files lack a portion of the clones; in checked studies, under half of the deficit traces to unresolved V genes, and the cause of the others is not known. Recorded for this sample are 250,000 to 300,000 clones; approximately 89% of them occurred a single time. The ten largest clones capture 6.9% of the sample. The specimen sequenced was peripheral blood. The receptors were gathered from a woman in her 30s who had recovered from COVID-19.

The rearrangement joins TRBV5-1 to TRBJ2-2; the D gene is possibly TRBD1 (5 bases). Trimming took off 5 bases at V and 2 bases at J, with 16 bases between the two ends. Germline values: CDR1 SGHRS, CDR2 YFSETQ. This CDR3 region has 16 residues. CDR3 coding DNA: TGCGCCAGCAGTTCACTCGACAGACCAAACACCGGGGAGCTGTTTTTT. This encodes CASSSLDRPNTGELFF.

V is TRBV28 and J is TRBJ1-2; TRBD1 matches at 8 bases. Looked up from germline, CDR1 is MDHEN and CDR2 is SYDVKM. The CDR3 totals 16 residues. V was pared by 3 bases and J by 5 bases, with 11 bases of the junction left unmatched. The CDR3 DNA sequence: TGTGCCAGCAGTTTCATTACAACAGACAGGGGTTATGGCTACACCTTC. As protein: CASSFITTDRGYGYTF.

The chain uses TRBV24-1 and TRBJ1-1, with 8 bases fitting TRBD1. Germline CDR1 KGHDR, CDR2 SFDVKD. The CDR3 loop spans 13 amino acids. The junction had 1 base not matched to a gene; V was cut back by 2 bases and J by 6 bases. DNA of the CDR3: TGTGCCACCAGTGATTCACAGGGGGCTGAAGCTTTCTTT. This encodes CATSDSQGAEAFF.

This clone came up once. The chain combines TRBV2 with TRBJ2-2, with 10 positions matching TRBD1. The CDR3 contains 15 residues. CDR1 is SNHLY, CDR2 FYNNEI, per germline. V gave up 6 bases and J gave up 6 bases; unmatched junction bases: 7. The CDR3 region has the DNA TGTGCCAGCAGCTCGCCGGGACAGGGGTCCGGGGAGCTGTTTTTT. Encoded protein: CASSSPGQGSGELFF.

The chain links TRBV10-3 to TRBJ1-2, with 10 bases lining up with TRBD1. CDR1 ENHRY and CDR2 SYGVKD come from the germline V gene. V was pared by 9 bases and J by 1 base, with 11 bases of the junction left unmatched. There are 16 residues in the CDR3. This CDR3 is CAIPNRRDRGNYGYTF. The CDR3 region has the DNA TGTGCCATTCCAAACCGCCGGGACAGGGGTAACTATGGCTACACCTTC.

The chain links TRBV27 to TRBJ1-2, with 12 bases matching TRBD1. Germline V gene data show CDR1 as MNHEY and CDR2 as SMNVEV (reference sequence). J was trimmed by 3 bases and V by 4 bases; bases with no gene match: 9. CDR3 length: 17 amino acids. The CDR3 sequence is CASSSAGGTGGDYGYTF. CDR3 in DNA: TGTGCCAGCAGTTCCGCCGGGGGGACAGGGGGCGACTATGGCTACACCTTC.

This clone was counted a single time. Other DNA sequences in the same sample also yield this CDR3. The V gene is TRBV4-3, the J gene TRBJ2-5; 7 nucleotides agree with TRBD2. This CDR3 contains 13 residues. J lost 5 bases, V lost 4 bases, and 4 bases had no gene match. The germline V gene encodes CDR1 LGHNA and CDR2 YSLEER. The CDR3 DNA is TGCGCCAGCAGCCCGGGGGGTCGGGAGACCCAGTACTTC. This codes for CASSPGGRETQYF.

The chain couples TRBV7-9 to TRBJ2-1; D is ambiguous. V was clipped by 1 base and J by 2 bases, with 15 bases between them. This CDR3 region has 17 residues. The germline CDR1 and CDR2 sequences are SEHNR and FQNEAQ (reference sequence). CDR3 in amino acids: CASSLVSGFSPYNEQFF. As DNA, the CDR3 is TGTGCCAGCAGCTTAGTATCCGGGTTTAGTCCCTACAATGAGCAGTTCTTC.

This clone was detected a few times. This chain joins TRBV6-1 and TRBJ2-2; the match to TRBD1 covers 10 bases. Germline values: CDR1 MNHNS, CDR2 SASEGT. J lost 7 bases, V lost 0 bases, and 8 bases had no gene match. The CDR3 is 17 amino acids. Written as DNA, the CDR3 is TGTGCCAGCAGTGAAGCGCCGACAGGGGGCGAAGGCGGGGAGCTGTTTTTT. It codes for CASSEAPTGGEGGELFF.

The chain uses TRBV5-4 and TRBJ1-1; perhaps TRBD1 as D (5 bases). CDR3 length equals 12 residues. Looked up from germline, CDR1 is SGHNT and CDR2 is YYREEE (reference sequence). Trimming shortened V by 4 bases and J by 6 bases, and 10 bases separated the two germline ends. The CDR3 DNA reads TGTGCCAGCAGCGAGGACACAGCTGAAGCTTTCTTT. Its protein is CASSEDTAEAFF.

This sequence joins TRBV5-1 and TRBJ2-1; 9 bases agree with TRBD2. The CDR3 contains 16 residues. V lost 4 bases to trimming and J lost 5 bases; unmatched junction nucleotides: 10. Germline-derived CDR1 and CDR2 are SGHRS and YFSETQ. The DNA of the CDR3 is TGCGCCAGCAGCCTTGGTGCTAGCGGGGTTCACAATGAGCAGTTCTTC. It is translated as CASSLGASGVHNEQFF.

The chain uses TRBV4-2 and TRBJ2-1; D is ambiguous. The CDR3 loop spans 13 amino acids. CDR1 LGHNA and CDR2 YNFKEQ come from the germline V gene. Trimming took 4 bases from V and 6 from J, leaving 10 bases between them. The CDR3 DNA is TGTGCCAGCAGCCTTAGCTCACTCAATGAGCAGTTCTTC. It codes for CASSLSSLNEQFF.

This clone has just one count. The chain employs TRBV5-4 and TRBJ1-2; D gene unclear. The V gene lost 2 bases and the J gene lost 2 bases, with 7 bases spanning the gap. The germline V gene has CDR1 SGHNT and CDR2 YYREEE (reference sequence). CDR3 length: 13 residues. CDR3 region: CASSFRSNYGYTF. In DNA form, the CDR3 reads TGTGCCAGCAGCTTCCGGTCCAACTATGGCTACACCTTC.

The chain combines TRBV28 with TRBJ2-7, with a tentative D call TRBD1 (7 bases). CDR1 and CDR2 (germline): MDHEN, SYDVKM. CDR3 length: 17 amino acids. V lost 6 bases to trimming and J lost 3 bases, with 24 bases between them. The DNA for the CDR3 is TGTGCCAGCAGGGTCCCGACAGCTCGACAGGGACTCTACGAGCAGTACTTC. This translates into CASRVPTARQGLYEQYF. The entire variable domain, with the rest obtained from reference TRBV28 and TRBJ2-7, is as follows: DVKVTQSSRYLVKRTGEKVFLECVQDMDHENMFWYRQDPGLGLRLIYFSYDVKMKEKGDIPEGYSVSREKKERFSLILESASTNQTSMYLCASRVPTARQGLYEQYFGPGTRLTVT.

The CDR3 nucleotides are TGCGCCAGCCGGGGGACAACTAATGAAAAACTGTTTTTT. Protein sequence: CASRGTTNEKLFF. The chain carries TRBV5-1 and TRBJ1-4; D is possibly TRBD1 (5 bases). Germline V gene lookup returns CDR1 SGHRS and CDR2 YFSETQ. The CDR3 contains 13 residues. Trimming cost V 7 bases and J 0 bases, with 7 bases left between them. Looking up the rest from reference TRBV5-1 and TRBJ1-4 gives the full variable domain: KAGVTQTPRYLIKTRGQQVTLSCSPISGHRSVSWYQQTPGQGLQFLFEYFSETQRNKGNFPGRFSGRQFSNSRSEMNVSTLELGDSALYLCASRGTTNEKLFFGSGTQLSVL.

The chain links TRBV6-5 to TRBJ1-6; D call uncertain. The CDR3 is 12 amino acids. V gave up 0 bases and J gave up 10 bases, with 4 bases separating them. Germline lookup yields CDR1 MNHEY and CDR2 SVGAGI. The CDR3 loop is CASSYSESPLHF. CDR3 sequence (DNA): TGTGCCAGCAGTTACTCTGAGTCACCCCTCCACTTT.

The chain uses TRBV4-3 and TRBJ2-1, with no clear D. Germline V gene data show CDR1 as LGHNA and CDR2 as YSLEER. The germline V and J ends were trimmed by 0 bases and 10 bases, with 13 bases remaining between them. The CDR3 runs 14 residues. The CDR3 reads CASSQDRLPGEQFF. In DNA form, the CDR3 reads TGCGCCAGCAGCCAAGATCGATTACCCGGGGAGCAGTTCTTC.

The genes are TRBV18 and TRBJ1-4; D gene uncertain. Trimming removed 3 bases at V and 0 bases at J, with 14 bases between. There are 17 residues in the CDR3. Germline assignment: CDR1 KGHSH and CDR2 LQKENI. CDR3 bases: TGTGCCAGCTCACCTAAAGGGAGGAGGTCAACTAATGAAAAACTGTTTTTT. Translating it yields CASSPKGRRSTNEKLFF. The full variable domain, in which reference TRBV18 and TRBJ1-4 provide the parts outside the CDR3, is NAGVMQNPRHLVRRRGQEARLRCSPMKGHSHVYWYRQLPEEGLKFMVYLQKENIIDESGMPKERFSAEFPKEGPSILRIQQVVRGDSAAYFCASSPKGRRSTNEKLFFGSGTQLSVL.

A single count supports this clone. This rearrangement joins TRBV4-3 to TRBJ2-1; possibly TRBD1 for D (7 bases). Germline-derived CDR1 and CDR2 are LGHNA and YSLEER. The CDR3 has 14 amino acids. V was clipped by 7 bases and J by 3 bases, with 13 bases between them. The CDR3 nucleotides read TGCGCCAGCACCTCAGGGGGAGGCTACAATGAGCAGTTCTTC. It encodes CASTSGGGYNEQFF.

J is TRBJ2-3 and V is TRBV3-1 (or the pseudogene TRBV3-2); tentatively, D is TRBD1 (5 bases). This CDR3 contains 17 residues. Germline CDR1 is LGHDT and CDR2 is YNNKEL (reference sequence). With 1 base removed from V and 0 bases from J, the gap between germline ends came to 14 bases. CDR3 in amino acids: CASSQGGGIISTDTQYF. CDR3 sequence (DNA): TGTGCCAGCAGCCAAGGGGGCGGAATAATTAGCACAGATACGCAGTATTTT.

The rearrangement links TRBV5-1 to TRBJ1-2; 7 nucleotides line up with TRBD1. Per the germline V gene, CDR1 is SGHRS and CDR2 is YFSETQ. The CDR3 extends over 14 amino acids. V trimming: 7 bases; J trimming: 3 bases; junction bases outside the gene matches: 9. The CDR3 region has the DNA TGCGCCAGCGGGTTACAGGGGCGCGACTATGGCTACACCTTC. Its translation is CASGLQGRDYGYTF. The full variable domain, rest sourced from reference TRBV5-1 and TRBJ1-2, is KAGVTQTPRYLIKTRGQQVTLSCSPISGHRSVSWYQQTPGQGLQFLFEYFSETQRNKGNFPGRFSGRQFSNSRSEMNVSTLELGDSALYLCASGLQGRDYGYTFGSGTRLTVV.

The chain joins TRBV3-1 (or the pseudogene TRBV3-2) to TRBJ2-3; tentatively, D is TRBD2 (6 bases). The germline CDR1 and CDR2 sequences are LGHDT and YNNKEL (reference sequence). V was trimmed by 3 bases and J by 6 bases, leaving 28 bases between them. CDR3 size: 19 residues. The DNA for the CDR3 is TGTGCCAGCAGCCAGAGACCATTGCGGGCGGGGAATTTGTTGGATACGCAGTATTTT. It specifies CASSQRPLRAGNLLDTQYF.

The rearrangement links TRBV30 to TRBJ1-6; D is unclear. Per the germline V gene, CDR1 is GTSNPN and CDR2 is SVGIG (reference sequence). The CDR3 totals 15 residues. The germline V and J ends were trimmed by 2 bases and 5 bases, with 13 bases remaining between them. The CDR3 region is CAWSLRGFNNSPLHF. DNA of the CDR3: TGTGCCTGGAGTTTACGGGGATTTAATAATTCACCCCTCCACTTT.

This chain links TRBV18 with TRBJ1-1, with unresolved D. V lost 2 bases and J lost 7, with 8 bases in between. In germline, CDR1 is KGHSH, CDR2 LQKENI. This CDR3 spans 12 amino acids. CDR3: CASSPGEGEAFF. The DNA for the CDR3 is TGTGCCAGCTCACCAGGGGAGGGTGAAGCTTTCTTT.

V is TRBV24-1 and J is TRBJ2-1, with 8 positions matching TRBD2. The length of the CDR3 is 13 residues. Germline CDR1 KGHDR, CDR2 SFDVKD. CDR3 region: CASGLANYNEQFF. The CDR3 DNA reads TGTGCTTCCGGACTAGCTAACTACAATGAGCAGTTCTTC.

V gene TRBV27 combines with J gene TRBJ1-2, with 7 bases matching TRBD1. The CDR3 is 16 amino acids. The germline CDR1 and CDR2 sequences are MNHEY and SMNVEV (reference sequence). The V gene end was trimmed by 8 bases and the J gene end by 0 bases; junction bases not matched to a gene: 12. In nucleotides, the CDR3 is TGTGCCAGCGCACCCTCCACAGGGGAAGCTAACTATGGCTACACCTTC. This translates into CASAPSTGEANYGYTF.

This clone was found once. The chain employs TRBV12-3 or TRBV12-4 and TRBJ1-1; no definite D call. Trimming took off 2 bases at V and 7 bases at J, with 8 bases between the two ends. This CDR3 comprises 12 residues. The CDR3 reads CASSLISLEAFF. The CDR3 DNA reads TGTGCCAGCAGTTTAATCTCCCTTGAAGCTTTCTTT.

The J gene is TRBJ2-1, the V gene TRBV4-1; TRBD2 matches 9 bases. Looked up from germline, CDR1 is MGHRA and CDR2 is YSYEKL. V lost 3 bases and J lost 8; bases outside the gene matches: 11. This CDR3 is 16 amino acids long. In DNA, the CDR3 is TGCGCCAGCAGCCACACATCTGCGGGGGGGCCGGATGAGCAGTTCTTC. It translates to CASSHTSAGGPDEQFF.